This TCR beta chain came from a study of blood T cell repertoires in COVID-19. Study-level information: The United States, Italy and Spain were the sources of the acute and convalescent COVID-19 samples.

Repertoires were generated with immunoSEQ multiplex PCR, while TCRdb's copy carries only in-frame clones and drops some. The data show some 360,000 clones, around 87% seen once. The germline V gene encodes CDR1 KGHSH and CDR2 LQKENI. V shed 2 bases, J shed 2 bases, and the junction held 2 bases outside the gene matches. This CDR3 has 15 amino acids. The chain employs TRBV18 and TRBJ1-5; 8 nucleotides match TRBD1. The TCR originated in a woman aged 60-70 years with COVID-19, enrolled during active disease. The specimen was peripheral blood. The CDR3 DNA follows: TGTGCCAGCTCACCAGCGACAGGGGGCAATCAGCCCCAGCATTTT. The encoded protein is CASSPATGGNQPQHF.